One and the same sample provided the 7 T cell receptor beta chains below, sequenced in a study of shared clonotypes between healthy human individuals. TCRdb keeps only in-frame clones here, not all; method: immunoSEQ multiplex PCR. The data contain 2 million to 2.5 million clones, about 94% of them seen just once; the ten biggest clones take up 0.1% to 0.15%. Sequenced: naive CD4+ T cells sorted from blood. Subset meaning: CD45RA+ positively selected. The receptors shown here come from a man aged 18-30 years in good health.

A remark on this clone: Other DNA sequences from this sample encode an identical CDR3 as well. The V gene is TRBV10-3, the J gene TRBJ2-3; 7 positions match TRBD2. With V trimmed by 4 bases and J by 5 bases, 3 bases remained unmatched. Germline CDR1 reads ENHRY; CDR2 reads SYGVKD. The CDR3 is 13 amino acids. In nucleotides, the CDR3 is TGTGCCATCAGTGCGGGGGAGGGAGATACGCAGTATTTT. This sequence encodes CAISAGEGDTQYF.

The chain recombines TRBV5-1 with TRBJ1-3; D ambiguous. The CDR3 runs to 14 residues. Trimming took off 0 bases at V and 5 bases at J, with 9 bases between the two ends. Germline CDR1 and CDR2: SGHRS and YFSETQ. The CDR3 protein is CASSLGDNRNTIYF. The DNA of the CDR3 is TGCGCCAGCAGCTTGGGCGACAACCGAAACACCATATATTTT.

The V call is TRBV7-8, the J call TRBJ1-5; D remains ambiguous. There are 13 residues in the CDR3. The V gene lost 3 bases and the J gene lost 0 bases, with 3 bases spanning the gap. Germline CDR1 is SGHVS and CDR2 is FQNEAQ. The CDR3 loop reads CASSFSSNQPQHF. In nucleotides, the CDR3 is TGTGCCAGCAGCTTTAGTAGCAATCAGCCCCAGCATTTT.

The chain combines TRBV18 with TRBJ1-1, with 9 bases that match TRBD1. The CDR3 covers 18 residues. V lost 3 bases and J lost 4; bases outside the gene matches: 15. Germline CDR1 reads KGHSH; CDR2 reads LQKENI. The CDR3 nucleotides are TGTGCCAGCTCACCGACTGTCACAGGGGGCGGTGGGGCCACTGAAGCTTTCTTT. This gives the protein CASSPTVTGGGGATEAFF.

In this sample, this clone turned up a few times. Other DNA sequences within the sample encode an identical CDR3. The J gene is TRBJ1-2, the V gene TRBV28, with 7 bases lining up with TRBD1. The CDR3 is 12 residues long. Germline-derived CDR1 and CDR2 are MDHEN and SYDVKM. Germline trimming cut 6 bases from V and 4 bases from J; bases unmatched to any gene: 2. This CDR3 reads CASRTGSYGYTF. As DNA, the CDR3 is TGTGCCAGCAGGACAGGGAGCTATGGCTACACCTTC.

The J gene is TRBJ2-3, the V gene TRBV19; 9 bases agree with TRBD2. CDR3 length equals 19 residues. CDR1 and CDR2 from the germline V gene are LNHDA and SQIVND (reference sequence). V lost 0 bases and J lost 1; bases outside the gene matches: 11. Written as DNA, the CDR3 is TGTGCCAGTAGTATAGATCCATTGGATAGCGGGAGAGGCACAGATACGCAGTATTTT. The encoded protein is CASSIDPLDSGRGTDTQYF.

V and J are TRBV7-3 and TRBJ1-2; 7 bases match TRBD1. Germline V gives CDR1 SGHTA, CDR2 FQGTGA. J gave up 6 bases and V 2 bases, and 9 bases lay outside the gene matches. The CDR3 has 15 amino acids. The DNA for the CDR3 is TGTGCCAGCAGCTTATGGGGTAGGGGGACAGATGGCTACACCTTC. Its protein is CASSLWGRGTDGYTF.